Below, 2 T cell receptor beta chains from the same sample are listed, as sequenced in a study of blood T cell repertoires in COVID-19. Using immunoSEQ multiplex PCR, the repertoire was profiled, and TCRdb retains in-frame clones only, with some absent. The sample yields about 480,000 clones, about 89% seen once. The specimen sequenced was peripheral blood. The origin of the receptors is a woman aged 25 to 45 with acute or convalescent COVID-19.

The chain joins TRBV3-1 (or the pseudogene TRBV3-2) to TRBJ1-6, with TRBD1 identical over 8 bases. CDR3 length equals 16 residues. The germline CDR1 and CDR2 sequences are LGHDT and YNNKEL (reference sequence). With 1 base clipped from V and 7 bases from J, the junction kept 6 bases outside the gene matches. The CDR3 DNA reads TGTGCCAGCAGCCAAGGCCCCCAGGGGGCCAATTCACCCCTCCACTTT. It yields the protein CASSQGPQGANSPLHF.

This clone was picked up many times. The rearrangement uses TRBV4-1 and TRBJ2-1; 8 nucleotides align to TRBD2. The J segment lost 4 bases and the V segment lost 3 bases, leaving 8 bases of the junction unmatched. This CDR3 comprises 16 residues. Germline V gene data show CDR1 as MGHRA and CDR2 as YSYEKL. CDR3 in amino acids: CASSQVRLAMYNEQFF. Here the CDR3 DNA reads TGCGCCAGCAGCCAGGTCCGACTAGCGATGTACAATGAGCAGTTCTTC.